The rows below give T cell receptor beta chains drawn from one sample of a study of T cells in Graves' hyperthyroidism and ophthalmopathy. TCRdb independently ran MiXCR on the multiplex PCR reads; one entry per CDR3 protein. The sample shows hundreds of thousands of distinct CDR3 sequences, 35% of them seen only once. The sequencing sample was made of blood. The receptor source for this set is a woman between 35 and 50 years old with Graves' hyperthyroidism. Both conserved end residues are part of each CDR3. The D gene is left open where the match is weak. The size field is filled for only some rows; it gives once, few, many or a size class.

J gene	V gene	clone size	D gene	CDR3 DNA	CDR3 protein
TRBJ2-5	TRBV6-2/TRBV6-3	.	.	TGTGCCAGCGGCCCCCCCGGTAGGCAAGAGACCCAGTACTTC	CASGPPGRQETQYF
TRBJ1-2	TRBV20-1	many	TRBD1	TGCAGTGAGGGGGCCCTGACTAACTATGGCTACACCTTC	CSEGALTNYGYTF
TRBJ1-2	TRBV20-1	many	TRBD1	TGCAGTGCTAGAGATGGACAGGGCTATGGCTACACCTTC	CSARDGQGYGYTF
TRBJ2-5	TRBV10-3	.	.	TGTGCCATCAGTGTACAGGACGGGGAGACCCAGTACTTC	CAISVQDGETQYF
TRBJ2-1	TRBV29-1	few	.	TGCAGCGTTGAAACGAGTTTCGATGAGCAGTTCTTC	CSVETSFDEQFF
TRBJ2-5	TRBV11-2	.	TRBD1	TGTGCCAGCAGCACCCGGATGGGGGACAGGGCAGAGACCCAGTACTTC	CASSTRMGDRAETQYF
TRBJ2-7	TRBV18	.	TRBD1	TGTGCCAGCTCACCACTGACAGGGGGCGACGAGCAGTACTTC	CASSPLTGGDEQYF
TRBJ1-2	TRBV7-6	.	.	TGTGCCAGCAGCCCCCTGGCTGGCTATGGCTACACCTTC	CASSPLAGYGYTF
TRBJ1-5	TRBV7-2	.	.	TGTGCCAGCAGTTTCTTCGGGGCGATCAATCAGCCCCAGCATTTT	CASSFFGAINQPQHF
TRBJ2-7	TRBV4-1	few	TRBD1	TGCGCCAGCAGCCAAGCGCCCACAGGGGCTTACGAGCAGTACTTC	CASSQAPTGAYEQYF
TRBJ1-6	TRBV5-1	.	TRBD1	TGCGCCAGCAGCTTGATGATTGGACAGGGAAATTCACCCCTCCACTTT	CASSLMIGQGNSPLHF
TRBJ1-4	TRBV7-9	many	.	TGTGCCAGCAGCCAACCCAAGAAGCCTAATGAAAAACTGTTTTTT	CASSQPKKPNEKLFF
TRBJ1-2	TRBV19	.	.	TGTGCCAGTAGGGCCCAAATCGTCGGGGGCGCCGGCTATGGCTACACCTTC	CASRAQIVGGAGYGYTF
TRBJ1-1	TRBV2	.	.	TGTGCCAGCAGTGAAGACGTGAACACTGAAGCTTTCTTT	CASSEDVNTEAFF
TRBJ2-2	TRBV10-1	.	TRBD1	TGCGCCAGCAGCCGTTACCCTCCCAAAGGACAGGGGCTCACCGGGGAGCTGTTTTTT	CASSRYPPKGQGLTGELFF
TRBJ2-7	TRBV15	many	TRBD1	TGTGCCACCAGCAGATCGACAGGGAGTGGGTACGAGCAGTACTTC	CATSRSTGSGYEQYF
TRBJ1-5	TRBV24-1	.	.	TGTGCCACCAGCGAGACAGTGCAACAGCCCCAGCATTTT	CATSETVQQPQHF
TRBJ2-5	TRBV6-6	.	.	TGTGCCAGCAGTTACTACCCCCGGGAAGGGGAGACCCAGTACTTC	CASSYYPREGETQYF
TRBJ1-2	TRBV4-3	.	.	TGCGCCAGCAGCCAGGACGACAGACCTCTCGAGCTTGGCTACACCTTC	CASSQDDRPLELGYTF
TRBJ1-1	TRBV11-2	.	.	TGTGCCAGCAGCTCCCAGGGGTACGTTTGGGGCACTGAAGCTTTCTTT	CASSSQGYVWGTEAFF
TRBJ2-2	TRBV5-6	few	.	TGTGCCAGCAGCTTTCGCTACGGCACGGGATCCCCCGGGGAGCTGTTTTTT	CASSFRYGTGSPGELFF
TRBJ1-3	TRBV20-1	many	TRBD1	TGCAGTGCGAGGACAGGGTTTAGCGACGGAAACACCATATATTTT	CSARTGFSDGNTIYF
TRBJ1-5	TRBV20-1	few	.	TGCAGTGCTAGAGATGTCCTCCTTGGGGAAGATCAGCCCCAGCATTTT	CSARDVLLGEDQPQHF
TRBJ2-5	TRBV11-2	few	TRBD1	TGTGCCAGCAGCTTAGATGGGGTAACAGGGGATCGGAAGACCCAGTACTTC	CASSLDGVTGDRKTQYF
TRBJ1-1	TRBV7-2	few	TRBD1	TGTGCCAGCAGCTCGGGGACAGGGGGTTACACTGAAGCTTTCTTT	CASSSGTGGYTEAFF
TRBJ2-3	TRBV25-1	.	.	TGTGCCAGCACCGCCCTTAATACGCAGTATTTT	CASTALNTQYF
TRBJ2-2	TRBV20-1	.	.	TGCAGTGCCCCACGAATGGGGAGCGGTCTTTTT	CSAPRMGSGLF
TRBJ1-2	TRBV12-3/TRBV12-4	.	.	TGTGCCAGCTCACCTCGGGCCCTACCTAACTATGTCTACACCTTC	CASSPRALPNYVYTF
TRBJ1-2	TRBV12-3/TRBV12-4	many	.	TGTGCCAGCAGTCAGGACCGGGTGGGCTACACCTTC	CASSQDRVGYTF
TRBJ1-1	TRBV29-1	many	TRBD1	TGCAGCCCACGGACAGGAAAGACGAACACTGAAGCTTTCTTT	CSPRTGKTNTEAFF
TRBJ1-5	TRBV5-6	many	TRBD1	TGTGCCAGCAGCTTGACAGGGGGCTGGAATCAGCCCCAGCATTTT	CASSLTGGWNQPQHF
TRBJ1-5	TRBV5-1	.	.	TGCGCCAGCAGCTTGAGGTTTGGTCAGCCCCAGCATTTT	CASSLRFGQPQHF
TRBJ1-1	TRBV9	.	.	TGTGCCAGCAGCGTAGCTCGGGACTTGGAGGGAGCTTTCTTT	CASSVARDLEGAFF
TRBJ2-7	TRBV19	many	TRBD1	TGTGCCAGTAGTATAATGCACGGACAGGGCTACGAGCAGTACTTC	CASSIMHGQGYEQYF
TRBJ1-1	TRBV29-1	many	.	TGCAGCGTTGGACATTGGGAGGGGTCCACTGAAGCTTTCTTT	CSVGHWEGSTEAFF
TRBJ1-1	TRBV2	.	.	TGTGCCAGCAGCTTAAGAGGGGACCCCTCAGGGACTGAAGCTTTCTTT	CASSLRGDPSGTEAFF
TRBJ2-7	TRBV18	few	.	TGTGCCAGCTCACCCTCGACCGGCTACGAGCAGTACTTC	CASSPSTGYEQYF
TRBJ1-5	TRBV29-1	.	.	TGCAGCGTTGAAGTCGACAGTATTAATCAGCCCCAGCATTTT	CSVEVDSINQPQHF
TRBJ1-1	TRBV4-1	.	TRBD1	TGCGCCAGTTCCACAGGGGAGGAGAACACTGAAGCTTTCTTT	CASSTGEENTEAFF
TRBJ2-7	TRBV20-1	.	.	TGCAGTGCTAGACCAAAAAGACAAGACAGACCCTACGAGCAGTACTTC	CSARPKRQDRPYEQYF
TRBJ1-2	TRBV19	once	.	TGTGCCAGTGGGGGACCTGGGTACAGGGCGTGGGATGGCTACACCTTC	CASGGPGYRAWDGYTF
TRBJ1-5	TRBV6-1	many	.	TGTGCCAGCAAATTCCTCCAGGGCCTCGTGTACAATCAGCCCCAGCATTTT	CASKFLQGLVYNQPQHF
TRBJ2-7	TRBV29-1	many	TRBD2	TGCAGCACCAGGACTAGCGGGATGGGGGAGCAGTACTTC	CSTRTSGMGEQYF
TRBJ2-7	TRBV7-9	.	.	TGTGCCAGCAGCGCATGGGGCCACGAGCAGTACTTC	CASSAWGHEQYF
TRBJ2-5	TRBV20-1	.	TRBD2	TGCAGCGCCCATTCCCCCCTACTAGCGGGGGCGCCCCAAGAGACCCAGTACTTC	CSAHSPLLAGAPQETQYF
TRBJ2-5	TRBV20-1	many	.	TGCAGTTCAAACTCCCCCGGCCGCCAAGAGACCCAGTACTTC	CSSNSPGRQETQYF
TRBJ1-2	TRBV29-1	.	TRBD1	TGCAGACCTCCGGACAGGGCCTATGGCTACACCTTC	CRPPDRAYGYTF
TRBJ2-7	TRBV28	.	.	TGTGCCAGCAGTTTAAGTGTCCCAGGGCCAGGCTACGAGCAGTACTTC	CASSLSVPGPGYEQYF
TRBJ1-1	TRBV7-3	.	.	TGTGCCAGCAGCTTAGCGGGATCGAACAATGAGCAGTTCTTT	CASSLAGSNNEQFF
TRBJ2-3	TRBV7-2	.	TRBD1	TGTGCCAGCAGCTTAGCCCGGACAGGGGGCGGGGATACGCAGTATTTT	CASSLARTGGGDTQYF
TRBJ2-7	TRBV6-5	few	TRBD2	TGTGCCAGCAGTGCTCGGACTAGCCCGGTCTACGAGCAGTACTTC	CASSARTSPVYEQYF
TRBJ2-2	TRBV11-2	many	.	TGTGCCAGCAGAAACCCTCGGGTGTCTTGGGAGCTGTTTTTT	CASRNPRVSWELFF
TRBJ2-7	TRBV6-5	many	TRBD1	TGTGCCAGCAGGTCGACAGGGGGGACCTACGAGCAGTACTTC	CASRSTGGTYEQYF
TRBJ2-5	TRBV7-2	few	.	TGTGCCAGCAGGATCAGGCTCCAAGAGACCCAGTACTTC	CASRIRLQETQYF
TRBJ2-2	TRBV19	.	TRBD1	TGTGCCAGCGCGATCACAGGGGGGAACACCGGGGAGCTGTTTTTT	CASAITGGNTGELFF